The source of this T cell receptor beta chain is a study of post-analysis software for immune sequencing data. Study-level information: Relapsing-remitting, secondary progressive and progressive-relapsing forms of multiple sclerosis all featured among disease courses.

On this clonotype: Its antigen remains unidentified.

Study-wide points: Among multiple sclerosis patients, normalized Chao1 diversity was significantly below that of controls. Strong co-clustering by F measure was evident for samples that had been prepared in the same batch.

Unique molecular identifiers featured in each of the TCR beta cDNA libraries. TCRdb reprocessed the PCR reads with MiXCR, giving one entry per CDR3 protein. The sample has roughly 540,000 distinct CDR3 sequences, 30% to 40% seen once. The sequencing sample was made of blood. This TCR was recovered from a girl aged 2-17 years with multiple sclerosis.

The CDR3 DNA sequence: TGCAGTGCTTCCGAACCTTATCCTGGGACGAGCTCCTACGAGCAGTACTTC. It specifies CSASEPYPGTSSYEQYF. The chain combines TRBV20-1 with TRBJ2-7; D possibly uses TRBD1 or TRBD2 (5 bases each). The germline gives CDR1 DFQATT, CDR2 SNEGSKA (reference sequence). This CDR3 is 17 amino acids long. Trimming pared 5 bases from V and 0 bases from J, leaving 23 bases between.